The 29 T cell receptor beta chains in this list originate from one sample, sequenced in a study of T cells in Graves' hyperthyroidism and ophthalmopathy. TCR beta CDR3 regions were amplified from RNA transcripts. First-round RT-PCR targeting the TCR CDR3 was performed with the HTBI primer set. Each CDR3 protein is one row after TCRdb ran MiXCR on the multiplex PCR reads. The sample has more than 300,000 distinct CDR3 sequences; about 17% are singletons. The sequencing sample was made of blood. All receptors derive from a woman in her twenties or thirties with Graves' hyperthyroidism that later progressed to Graves' ophthalmopathy.

Turning to this clonotype: Given a much more abundant clone one base away, this may be a read error. The chain is built from TRBV14 and TRBJ1-1, with D unclear. V lost 0 bases and J 9 bases, leaving 8 bases between the germline ends. The CDR3 length is 12 residues. Germline assignment: CDR1 SGHDN and CDR2 FVKESK. CDR3 DNA sequence: TGTGCCAGCAGCCAAGAGGCAGAGCAAGCTTTCTTT. Translated, it gives CASSQEAEQAFF.

This clonotype was found a few times. With a much larger clone just one base away, this may be a read error. The chain joins TRBV3-1 to TRBJ1-1; 7 bases agree with TRBD1. The germline gives CDR1 LGHDT, CDR2 YNNKEL (reference sequence). The V and J ends lost 0 bases and 1 base, in that order; junction bases with no gene match: 14. The CDR3 spans 19 residues. The CDR3, as DNA: TGTGCCAGCAGCCAAGATCCCTACCATTGGACAGGAACGAACACTGAAGCTTTCTTT. As protein: CASSQDPYHWTGTNTEAFF.

This clonotype was seen ten or more times. The J gene is TRBJ1-5, the V gene TRBV6-1; D gene ambiguous. The V end lost 8 bases, the J end lost 0 bases, and 17 bases lay between the germline ends. Germline lookup yields CDR1 MNHNS and CDR2 SASEGT. This CDR3 spans 16 amino acids. The CDR3 nucleotides are TGTGCCAGCTTAGGCTCGGTGGTTCGTAGCAATCAGCCCCAGCATTTT. Translating gives CASLGSVVRSNQPQHF.

This clonotype was seen more than once but under ten times. Germline and junction disagree at one end, which may indicate a read error. V is TRBV5-1 and J is TRBJ2-7, with TRBD1 identical over 8 bases. Germline CDR1 and CDR2: SGHRS and YFSETQ. CDR3 length equals 15 residues. In DNA, the CDR3 is TGTGCCAGCAGCTGGGGACAGGTCCTTACCTACGAGCAGTACTTC. This sequence encodes CASSWGQVLTYEQYF. The complete variable domain, with remaining parts taken from reference TRBV5-1 and TRBJ2-7, reads KAGVTQTPRYLIKTRGQQVTLSCSPISGHRSVSWYQQTPGQGLQFLFEYFSETQRNKGNFPGRFSGRQFSNSRSEMNVSTLELGDSALYLCASSWGQVLTYEQYFGPGTRLTVT.

The V call is TRBV6-1, the J call TRBJ1-1; D is possibly TRBD1 (6 bases). The germline V gene has CDR1 MNHNS and CDR2 SASEGT. The ends were cut back, 1 base at V and 8 bases at J, with 17 bases in the middle. The CDR3 contains 15 residues. The CDR3 DNA reads TGTGCCAGCAGTGAAGAGTTCTGGGGGGGGGCAGAAGCTTTCTTT. It specifies CASSEEFWGGAEAFF.

This clonotype was detected ten times or more. The chain joins TRBV2 to TRBJ2-3; D perhaps matches TRBD2 (6 bases). CDR1 and CDR2 (germline): SNHLY, FYNNEI. The CDR3 is made up of 15 amino acids. Trimming removed 5 bases from V and 0 bases from J, with 12 bases in between. CDR3 nucleotides: TGTGCCAGCAGTCTGCGGGGCCTCAGCACAGATACGCAGTATTTT. It yields the protein CASSLRGLSTDTQYF.

The chain employs TRBV2 and TRBJ2-7; D unclear. CDR3 size: 11 residues. The V gene lost 7 bases and the J gene lost 1 base, with 5 bases spanning the gap. From germline, CDR1 is SNHLY and CDR2 FYNNEI. Here the CDR3 DNA reads TGTGCCAGCACCGAATCCTACGAGCAGTACTTC. Protein product: CASTESYEQYF.

This clonotype was observed a handful of times. This chain links TRBV5-4 with TRBJ2-3; 10 nucleotides line up with TRBD2. Losses at the gene ends were 3 bases for V and 6 bases for J; bases not matched to a gene: 7. The CDR3 runs to 15 residues. CDR1 SGHNT and CDR2 YYREEE come from the germline V gene (reference sequence). Here the CDR3 reads CASSSVAGGTDTQYF. CDR3 nucleotides: TGTGCCAGCAGCTCGGTAGCGGGGGGTACGGATACGCAGTATTTT.

There are many counts of this clonotype. The V and J genes are TRBV7-2 and TRBJ2-1; 13 bases map to TRBD2. There are 15 residues in the CDR3. Germline V gene lookup returns CDR1 SGHTA and CDR2 FQGNSA. The V segment lost 4 bases and the J segment 6 bases; nucleotides outside the gene matches: 3. CDR3 bases: TGTGCCAGCAGCTGGACTAGCGGGAGTTTCAATGAGCAGTTCTTC. It yields the protein CASSWTSGSFNEQFF.

As concerns this clonotype: This may come from a read error, since a much larger clone is one base off. This chain links TRBV20-1 with TRBJ1-5; TRBD1 might be the D (5 bases). The CDR3 length is 15 residues. CDR1 and CDR2 (germline): DFQATT, SNEGSKA (reference sequence). CDR3 in DNA: TGCAGTGCTAGAGATGGGGGGGGGAACAATCAGCCCGAGCATTTT. As protein: CSARDGGGNNQPEHF.

This clonotype was counted many times. The V and J genes are TRBV7-9 and TRBJ2-4; TRBD1 agrees at 7 bases. Germline V gene lookup returns CDR1 SEHNR and CDR2 FQNEAQ (reference sequence). V shed 5 bases and J 0 bases; nucleotides not matched to a gene: 7. There are 16 residues in the CDR3. CDR3 nucleotides: TGTGCCAGCAGCCCCAGGACAGGCCTAGCCAAAAACATTCAGTACTTC. Encoded protein: CASSPRTGLAKNIQYF.

This clonotype was observed at least ten times. This rearrangement joins TRBV28 to TRBJ2-7; either TRBD1 or TRBD2 may supply D (5 bases each). CDR1 and CDR2 from the germline V gene are MDHEN and SYDVKM. Trimming pared 7 bases from V and 1 base from J, leaving 17 bases between. The CDR3 has 15 residues. CDR3 DNA sequence: TGTGCCAGCAATACGACCGGGACGGAATCCTACGAGCAGTACTTC. Translated: CASNTTGTESYEQYF.

This clonotype turned up a few times. The rearrangement joins TRBV6-1 to TRBJ1-5; a possible D gene is TRBD1 (6 bases). V was trimmed by 7 bases and J by 3 bases, leaving 13 bases between them. Germline V CDR1 and CDR2: MNHNS, SASEGT. The CDR3 consists of 14 residues. CDR3 DNA: TGTGCCAGCAACCAGGACAGTCCCAATCAGCCCCAGCATTTT. Protein: CASNQDSPNQPQHF.

This clonotype has a count of ten or more. The chain uses TRBV27 and TRBJ1-1, with D tentatively TRBD1 (5 bases). The germline gives CDR1 MNHEY, CDR2 SMNVEV (reference sequence). The CDR3 totals 15 residues. V gave up 6 bases and J gave up 3 bases, with 17 bases separating them. The CDR3, as DNA: TGTGCCAGCAGAGATCCATTGGGGGGAGACACTGAAGCTTTCTTT. It specifies CASRDPLGGDTEAFF.

This clonotype has a handful of counts. The V and J genes are TRBV4-1 and TRBJ2-3; no clear D. V shed 1 base and J shed 2 bases, with 16 bases lying between them. The CDR3 covers 17 residues. Germline loops: CDR1 MGHRA, CDR2 YSYEKL. The CDR3 DNA sequence: TGCGCCAGCAGCCAAGTCTACTTTCTCGACTCCACAGATACGCAGTATTTT. This sequence encodes CASSQVYFLDSTDTQYF.

This chain joins TRBV3-1 and TRBJ2-3, with 10 positions matching TRBD1. Trimming removed 0 bases from V and 3 bases from J; junction bases left unmatched: 3. The CDR3 has 16 residues. Germline V gene sequence: CDR1 LGHDT, CDR2 YNNKEL (reference sequence). The CDR3 sequence: CASSQDRGQGTDTQYF. As DNA, the CDR3 is TGTGCCAGCAGCCAAGATCGGGGACAGGGGACAGATACGCAGTATTTT.

This chain links TRBV19 with TRBJ2-5; D uncertain. V was cut by 6 bases and J by 0 bases, with 8 bases left in between. The CDR3 is 13 residues long. The germline V gene encodes CDR1 LNHDA and CDR2 SQIVND (reference sequence). The CDR3 is CASSRTYQETQYF. CDR3 bases: TGTGCCAGTAGCCGGACCTACCAAGAGACCCAGTACTTC.

The table lists this clonotype with many counts. The J gene is TRBJ2-7, the V gene TRBV4-1; 12 bases are a match to TRBD2. The CDR3 sequence is 18 residues long. Germline values: CDR1 MGHRA, CDR2 YSYEKL. V shed 0 bases, J shed 4 bases, and the junction held 10 bases outside the gene matches. CDR3 bases: TGCGCCAGCAGCCAAGATGTACTAGCGGGAGGCCGCCTTTACGAGCAGTACTTC. Translated, it gives CASSQDVLAGGRLYEQYF.

This clonotype was detected ten times or more. The chain has TRBV2 and TRBJ2-4; no clear D gene. Germline V lookup: CDR1 SNHLY, CDR2 FYNNEI. Trimming shortened V by 4 bases and J by 0 bases, and 4 bases separated the two germline ends. This CDR3 is 13 amino acids long. CDR3 loop: CASSVKAKNIQYF. The CDR3 coding sequence is TGTGCCAGCAGTGTCAAAGCCAAAAACATTCAGTACTTC.

This clonotype was observed many times. The rearrangement joins TRBV11-1 to TRBJ2-3, with TRBD2 as a possible D gene (6 bases). This CDR3 is 15 amino acids long. Germline assignment: CDR1 SGHAT and CDR2 FQDESV (reference sequence). The germline V and J ends were trimmed by 3 bases and 0 bases, with 10 bases remaining between them. CDR3 sequence: CASSLDGGSTDTQYF. CDR3 in DNA: TGTGCCAGCAGCTTGGACGGGGGAAGCACAGATACGCAGTATTTT.

Many counts were recorded for this clonotype. The rearrangement uses TRBV12-3 or TRBV12-4 and TRBJ2-3, with 12 bases that match TRBD2. The CDR3 is 16 amino acids. V was clipped by 6 bases and J by 0 bases; unmatched bases: 4. CDR3 bases: TGTGCCAGCAGCCGGACTAGCGGGACTAGCACAGATACGCAGTATTTT. Amino acids: CASSRTSGTSTDTQYF.

This clonotype was seen a handful of times. This sequence joins TRBV10-3 and TRBJ2-7; D is unclear. V was pared by 6 bases and J by 6 bases, with 9 bases between. Germline assignment: CDR1 ENHRY and CDR2 SYGVKD. The CDR3 has 11 residues. The CDR3 nucleotides are TGTGCCATCAGCGAGGTGCGCGAGCAGTACTTC. This sequence encodes CAISEVREQYF.

This clonotype was detected many times. V gene TRBV19 combines with J gene TRBJ1-2; 10 nucleotides match TRBD1. This CDR3 has 15 residues. V trimming: 6 bases; J trimming: 5 bases; junction bases outside the gene matches: 9. The germline V gene encodes CDR1 LNHDA and CDR2 SQIVND (reference sequence). This chain's CDR3 is CASSPNGQGDYGYTF. Written as DNA, the CDR3 is TGTGCCAGTAGCCCGAACGGACAGGGGGATTATGGCTACACCTTC. Full variable domain (rest looked up from reference TRBV19 and TRBJ1-2): DGGITQSPKYLFRKEGQNVTLSCEQNLNHDAMYWYRQDPGQGLRLIYYSQIVNDFQKGDIAEGYSVSREKKESFPLTVTSAQKNPTAFYLCASSPNGQGDYGYTFGSGTRLTVV.

V is TRBV5-1 and J is TRBJ2-2, with 9 bases aligning to TRBD1. The CDR3 has 16 amino acids. After removal of 4 bases from V and 0 bases from J, the junction contained 4 bases not matched to a gene. Germline assignment: CDR1 SGHRS and CDR2 YFSETQ. CDR3 loop: CASSVGQGANTGELFF. CDR3 DNA: TGCGCCAGCAGCGTGGGACAGGGCGCGAACACCGGGGAGCTGTTTTTT.

There are a few counts of this clonotype. The chain links TRBV30 to TRBJ1-2; 8 nucleotides match TRBD1. The germline V gene has CDR1 GTSNPN and CDR2 SVGIG (reference sequence). With 1 base clipped from V and 0 bases from J, the junction kept 13 bases outside the gene matches. CDR3 size: 18 residues. CDR3 region: CAWSGVSFSGQANYGYTF. CDR3 bases: TGTGCCTGGAGTGGGGTCAGTTTTTCGGGACAGGCTAACTATGGCTACACCTTC.

This clonotype was detected a few times. The chain couples TRBV3-1 to TRBJ1-5, with 8 bases aligning to TRBD1. CDR1 LGHDT and CDR2 YNNKEL come from the germline V gene (reference sequence). V gave up 4 bases and J gave up 6 bases; unmatched junction bases: 11. The CDR3 is 16 residues long. DNA for the CDR3: TGTGCCAGCAGCCCACTACACATGACAGGGGCTCAGCCCCAGCATTTT. Translated: CASSPLHMTGAQPQHF. Full variable domain (remainder filled in from reference TRBV3-1 and TRBJ1-5): DTAVSQTPKYLVTQMGNDKSIKCEQNLGHDTMYWYKQDSKKFLKIMFSYNNKELIINETVPNRFSPKSPDKAHLNLHINSLELGDSAVYFCASSPLHMTGAQPQHFGDGTRLSIL.

The sample holds a few counts of this clonotype. CDR3 nucleotide sequence: TGTGCCAGCAGTTTATTTGGCGGAAAACACACTGAAGCTTTCTTT. Its protein product is CASSLFGGKHTEAFF. The chain combines TRBV28 with TRBJ1-1; D gene uncertain. The CDR3 sequence is 15 residues long. V was pared by 1 base and J by 3 bases, with 12 bases between. Germline-derived CDR1 and CDR2 are MDHEN and SYDVKM. The full variable domain, its missing parts supplied by reference TRBV28 and TRBJ1-1, is DVKVTQSSRYLVKRTGEKVFLECVQDMDHENMFWYRQDPGLGLRLIYFSYDVKMKEKGDIPEGYSVSREKKERFSLILESASTNQTSMYLCASSLFGGKHTEAFFGQGTRLTVV.

This chain joins TRBV19 and TRBJ2-1; 8 bases map to TRBD2. Germline assignment: CDR1 LNHDA and CDR2 SQIVND (reference sequence). The length of the CDR3 is 13 residues. The ends lost 5 bases at V and 6 bases at J; junction bases unmatched: 3. The CDR3 reads CASSGLAFNEQFF. The CDR3 DNA follows: TGTGCCAGTAGTGGACTAGCTTTCAATGAGCAGTTCTTC.

This clonotype was detected many times. CDR3: CASSFSGTEAFF. The CDR3 region has the DNA TGTGCCAGCAGTTTTTCGGGCACTGAAGCTTTCTTT. The V and J genes are TRBV12-3 or TRBV12-4 and TRBJ1-1, with D hard to call. With 3 bases removed from V and 4 bases from J, the gap between germline ends came to 6 bases. This CDR3 region has 12 residues.